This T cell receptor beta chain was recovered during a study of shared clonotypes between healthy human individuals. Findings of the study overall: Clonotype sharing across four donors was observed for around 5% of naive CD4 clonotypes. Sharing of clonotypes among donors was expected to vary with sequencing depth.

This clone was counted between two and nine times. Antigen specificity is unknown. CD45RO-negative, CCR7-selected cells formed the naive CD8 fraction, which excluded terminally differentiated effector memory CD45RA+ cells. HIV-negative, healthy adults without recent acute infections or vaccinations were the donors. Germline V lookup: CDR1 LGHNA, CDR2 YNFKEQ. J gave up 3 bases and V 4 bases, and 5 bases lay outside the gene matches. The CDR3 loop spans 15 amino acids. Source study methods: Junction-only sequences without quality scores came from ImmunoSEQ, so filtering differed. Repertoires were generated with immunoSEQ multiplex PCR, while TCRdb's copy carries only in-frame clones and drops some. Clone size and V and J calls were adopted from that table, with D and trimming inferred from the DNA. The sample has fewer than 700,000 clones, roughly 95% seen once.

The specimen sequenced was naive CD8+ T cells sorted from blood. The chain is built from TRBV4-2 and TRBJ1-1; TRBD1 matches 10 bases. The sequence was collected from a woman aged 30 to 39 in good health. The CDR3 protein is CASSPTGTGDTEAFF. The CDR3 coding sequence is TGTGCCAGCAGCCCAACCGGGACAGGGGACACTGAAGCTTTCTTT.